Each of the 14 T cell receptor beta chains below was sequenced from the same sample in a study of blood T cells in healthy people across ages. The authors ran a second PCR of 7 to 11 cycles using a sample-barcoded 5' primer and a J-beta primer mix. In TCRdb, the 5' RACE reads were re-called with MiXCR into one record per CDR3 protein. There are approximately 490,000 distinct CDR3 sequences in the sample; 24% occur only once, and approximately 8.7% lies in the top ten. These data also featured in a second study, about T cells of mothers and their children.

Sequenced input: blood. These receptors all stem from a boy younger than 18 in good health.

J is TRBJ2-3 and V is TRBV28; D is perhaps TRBD1 or TRBD2 (5 bases each). CDR3 length equals 15 residues. V dropped 5 bases and J dropped 0 bases, with 12 bases sitting between them. CDR1 and CDR2 (germline): MDHEN, SYDVKM. The CDR3 is CASSARGGSTDTQYF. The CDR3, as DNA: TGTGCCAGCAGTGCTAGGGGCGGGAGCACAGATACGCAGTATTTT.

In this sample, this clonotype turned up a few times. CDR3 sequence (DNA): TGTGCCAGCAGCCAAGGGGACCATGAGCAGTTCTTC. Its protein is CASSQGDHEQFF. The chain is built from TRBV3-1 and TRBJ2-1; D possibly matches TRBD1 or TRBD2 (5 bases each). V gave up 1 base and J gave up 8 bases, with 6 bases separating them. Germline-derived CDR1 and CDR2 are LGHDT and YNNKEL (reference sequence). This CDR3 contains 12 residues.

To note about this clonotype: At one end, the junction sequence differs from germline, possibly due to a read error. The genes are TRBV6-2 or TRBV6-3 and TRBJ1-3; no reliable D call. The CDR3 extends over 13 amino acids. Germline lookup yields CDR1 MNHEY and CDR2 SVGEGT. The CDR3 spells CASSLRPGNTTYF. The CDR3 DNA sequence: TGTGCCAGCAGTCTTCGGCCTGGAAACACCACATATTTT.

CDR3 DNA: TGTGCCAGCAGCTGCGGACTAGCGGACAATGAGCAGTTCTTC. Protein: CASSCGLADNEQFF. The gene calls are TRBV13 and TRBJ2-1; TRBD2 matches 10 bases. Looked up from germline, CDR1 is PRHDT and CDR2 is FYEKMQ (reference sequence). V trimming: 4 bases; J trimming: 5 bases; junction bases outside the gene matches: 2. The CDR3 spans 14 residues.

The V and J genes are TRBV20-1 and TRBJ2-5, with TRBD2 matching over 12 bases. Germline CDR1 is DFQATT and CDR2 is SNEGSKA (reference sequence). This CDR3 spans 15 amino acids. V was clipped by 3 bases and J by 2 bases; unmatched bases: 4. The CDR3 loop reads CSASQTSGSQETQYF. The CDR3 region has the DNA TGCAGTGCTAGCCAGACTAGCGGGAGTCAAGAGACCCAGTACTTC.

This clonotype was counted only a few times. This sequence joins TRBV4-3 and TRBJ1-4; D uncertain. This CDR3 is built from 18 residues. Germline values: CDR1 LGHNA, CDR2 YSLEER. V dropped 1 base and J dropped 0 bases, with 15 bases sitting between them. CDR3 loop: CASSQVMGSDPTNEKLFF. The CDR3 DNA reads TGCGCCAGCAGCCAAGTTATGGGCAGCGACCCAACTAATGAAAAACTGTTTTTT.

This clonotype has only a few counts. This sequence joins TRBV7-6 and TRBJ2-3, with a possible D match to TRBD1 (6 bases). The germline V and J ends were trimmed by 1 base and 1 base, with 9 bases remaining between them. Germline loops: CDR1 SGHVS, CDR2 FNYEAQ. This CDR3 spans 15 amino acids. The CDR3 sequence is CASSLEGHRTDTQYF. Written as DNA, the CDR3 is TGTGCCAGCAGCTTAGAGGGACACCGCACAGATACGCAGTATTTT. Full variable domain (remainder filled in from reference TRBV7-6 and TRBJ2-3): GAGVSQSPRYKVTKRGQDVALRCDPISGHVSLYWYRQALGQGPEFLTYFNYEAQQDKSGLPNDRFSAERPEGSISTLTIQRTEQRDSAMYRCASSLEGHRTDTQYFGPGTRLTVL.

Ten or more counts support this clonotype. The chain joins TRBV27 to TRBJ2-5, with 8 bases fitting TRBD1. After removal of 5 bases from V and 1 base from J, the junction contained 3 bases not matched to a gene. The CDR3 runs to 14 residues. CDR1 is MNHEY and CDR2 is SMNVEV in the germline V gene (reference sequence). The CDR3 nucleotides are TGTGCCAGCAGTCCACAGGGGGTCCAAGAGACCCAGTACTTC. Translated: CASSPQGVQETQYF.

This chain connects TRBV20-1 to TRBJ2-5; 7 nucleotides agree with TRBD1. The end of the DNA fits TRBJ2-1 better, so the J call may be wrong. CDR1 and CDR2 from the germline V gene are DFQATT and SNEGSKA (reference sequence). The CDR3 length is 13 residues. The DNA for the CDR3 is TGCAGTGCAGGAGCGACAGGGTACAATGAGCAGTTCTTC. Translated: CSAGATGYNEQFF.

This clonotype turned up a few times. This chain links TRBV7-8 with TRBJ2-3; possible D gene TRBD2, 5 bases. Trimming took off 6 bases at V and 6 bases at J, with 13 bases between the two ends. The germline CDR1 and CDR2 sequences are SGHVS and FQNEAQ. This CDR3 spans 13 amino acids. The CDR3 spells CASRTRTGDTQYF. DNA of the CDR3: TGTGCCAGCAGGACTCGGACTGGGGATACGCAGTATTTT.

V gene TRBV4-2 combines with J gene TRBJ2-1; D is possibly TRBD2 (6 bases). Germline loops: CDR1 LGHNA, CDR2 YNFKEQ. The CDR3 is 16 amino acids. The V end lost 4 bases, the J end lost 5 bases, and 18 bases lay between the germline ends. CDR3 amino acids: CASSPYGGNLDNEQFF. The CDR3 DNA reads as TGTGCCAGCAGCCCCTACGGGGGAAATCTGGACAATGAGCAGTTCTTC.

The gene calls are TRBV6-2 or TRBV6-3 and TRBJ2-3; D might be TRBD2 (5 bases). CDR3 length: 19 residues. Germline V CDR1 and CDR2: MNHEY, SVGEGT. Trimming removed 2 bases at V and 5 bases at J, with 26 bases between. In DNA form, the CDR3 reads TGTGCCAGCAGTTACCGGGTAAGGAGGCCCCAGGCTGCAGGAGATACGCAGTATTTT. Translating it yields CASSYRVRRPQAAGDTQYF.

This clonotype was seen more than once but under ten times. The V call is TRBV6-6, the J call TRBJ2-2, with TRBD1 matching 10 bases. The germline V gene encodes CDR1 MNHNY and CDR2 SVGAGI (reference sequence). This CDR3 has 17 residues. The junction had 12 bases not matched to a gene; V was cut back by 5 bases and J by 6 bases. The DNA for the CDR3 is TGTGCCAGCAGTCCCCCGGGACAGGGGCGGAGGGCCGGGGAGCTGTTTTTT. It yields the protein CASSPPGQGRRAGELFF.

The V call is TRBV28, the J call TRBJ2-5, with D hard to call. Germline lookup yields CDR1 MDHEN and CDR2 SYDVKM. Trimming cost V 3 bases and J 1 base, with 9 bases left between them. The CDR3 has 14 amino acids. CDR3 DNA sequence: TGTGCCAGCAGTTTTCTTCCTCCCCAAGAGACCCAGTACTTC. Residues: CASSFLPPQETQYF.